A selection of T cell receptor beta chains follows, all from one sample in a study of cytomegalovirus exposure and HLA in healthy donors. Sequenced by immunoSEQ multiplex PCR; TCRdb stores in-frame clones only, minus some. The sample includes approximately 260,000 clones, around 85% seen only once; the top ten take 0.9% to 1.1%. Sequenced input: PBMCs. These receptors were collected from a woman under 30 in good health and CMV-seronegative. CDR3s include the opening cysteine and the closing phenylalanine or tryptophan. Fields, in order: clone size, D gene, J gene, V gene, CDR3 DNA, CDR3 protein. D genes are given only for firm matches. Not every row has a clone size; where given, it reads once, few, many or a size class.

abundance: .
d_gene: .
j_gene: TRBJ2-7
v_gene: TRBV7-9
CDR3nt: TGTGCCAGCAGCTTAAGGTCCAGGGAGGTCTACGAGCAGTACTTC
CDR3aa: CASSLRSREVYEQYF

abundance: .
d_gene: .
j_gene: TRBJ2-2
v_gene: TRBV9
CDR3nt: TGTGCCAGCAGCCTTAGCACCGGGGAGCTGTTTTTT
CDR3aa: CASSLSTGELFF

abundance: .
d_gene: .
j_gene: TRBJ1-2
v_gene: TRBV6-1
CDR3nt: TGTGCCAGCAGGGCCTCCGCTAACTATGGCTACACCTTC
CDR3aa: CASRASANYGYTF

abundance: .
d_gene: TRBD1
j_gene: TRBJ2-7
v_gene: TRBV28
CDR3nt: TGTGCCAGCACCCGCTGGGACAGAACCTACGAGCAGTACTTC
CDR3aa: CASTRWDRTYEQYF

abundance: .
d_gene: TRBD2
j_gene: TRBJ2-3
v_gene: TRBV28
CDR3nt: TGTGCCAGCAGTTTGCACTCTGGACTAGCGGGGGTAGATACGCAGTATTTT
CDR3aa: CASSLHSGLAGVDTQYF

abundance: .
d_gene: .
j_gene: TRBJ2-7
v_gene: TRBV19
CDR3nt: TGTGCCAGTAGTACCCGACAGGACCGGGAGCAGTACTTC
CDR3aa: CASSTRQDREQYF

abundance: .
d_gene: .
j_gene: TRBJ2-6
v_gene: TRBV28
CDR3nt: TGTGCCAGCATCGAGAACCCTGGGGCCAACGTCCTGACTTTC
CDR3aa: CASIENPGANVLTF

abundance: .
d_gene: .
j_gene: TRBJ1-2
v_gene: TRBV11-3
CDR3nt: TGTGCCAGCAGCAGGACTGAGTGGGGCTACACCTTC
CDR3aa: CASSRTEWGYTF

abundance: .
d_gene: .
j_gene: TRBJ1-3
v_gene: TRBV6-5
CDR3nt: TGTGCCAGCAGTTACCAAGACAGCAATGGAAACACCATATATTTT
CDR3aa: CASSYQDSNGNTIYF

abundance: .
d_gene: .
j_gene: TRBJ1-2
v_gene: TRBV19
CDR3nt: TGTGCCAGTAGTTCAGGGGTAATCGGCTATGGCTACACCTTC
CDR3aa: CASSSGVIGYGYTF

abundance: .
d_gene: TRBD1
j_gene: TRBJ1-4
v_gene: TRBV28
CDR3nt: TGTGCCAGCAGCCTCGGGGCAGGGGGCAATGAAAAACTGTTTTTT
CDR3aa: CASSLGAGGNEKLFF

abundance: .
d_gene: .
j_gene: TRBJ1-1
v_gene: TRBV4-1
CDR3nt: TGCGCCAGCAGCCCCTACAGGGCGCATGTTCCTGGGAACACTGAAGCTTTCTTT
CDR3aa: CASSPYRAHVPGNTEAFF

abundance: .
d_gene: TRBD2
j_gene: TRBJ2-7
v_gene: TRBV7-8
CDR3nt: TGTGCCAGCAGCTCGGGGGGGCTCTACGAGCAGTACTTC
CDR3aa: CASSSGGLYEQYF

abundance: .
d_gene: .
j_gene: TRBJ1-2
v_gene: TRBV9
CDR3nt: TGTGCCAGCAGCGTACCAGGGGCTGGTGGCTACACCTTC
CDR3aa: CASSVPGAGGYTF

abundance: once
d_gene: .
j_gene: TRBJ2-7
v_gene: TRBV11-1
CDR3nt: TGTGCCAGCAGCAGGGCCACGGGACACCTCTACGAGCAGTACTTC
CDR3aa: CASSRATGHLYEQYF

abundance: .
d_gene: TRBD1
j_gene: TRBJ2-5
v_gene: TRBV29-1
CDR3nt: TGCAGCGTTGAGAGTGACAGGGTGACCCAGTACTTC
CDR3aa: CSVESDRVTQYF

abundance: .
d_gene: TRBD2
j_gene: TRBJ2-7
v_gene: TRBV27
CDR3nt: TGTGCCAGCAGTCCGAATCAACTAGCGGGAGTCGAGCAGTACTTC
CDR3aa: CASSPNQLAGVEQYF

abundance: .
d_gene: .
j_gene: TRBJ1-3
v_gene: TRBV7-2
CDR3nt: TGTGCCAGCAGCTCGGGGGGCAAAGCCTCTGGAAACACCATATATTTT
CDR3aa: CASSSGGKASGNTIYF

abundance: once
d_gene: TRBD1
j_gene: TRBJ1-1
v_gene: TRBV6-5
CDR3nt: TGTGCCAGCAGATGGACAGGGGAGGGGACTGAAGCTTTCTTT
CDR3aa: CASRWTGEGTEAFF

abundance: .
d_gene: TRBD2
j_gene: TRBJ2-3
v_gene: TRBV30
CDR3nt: TGTGCCTGGAGTGATGATCTAGCGGAGAGCACAGATACGCAGTATTTT
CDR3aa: CAWSDDLAESTDTQYF

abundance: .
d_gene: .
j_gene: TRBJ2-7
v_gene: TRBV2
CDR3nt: TGTGCCAGCAGGCCCGACAGATACGAGCAGTACTTC
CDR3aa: CASRPDRYEQYF

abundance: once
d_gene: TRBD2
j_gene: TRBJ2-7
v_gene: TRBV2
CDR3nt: TGTGCCAGCAGTGATGGAGTTGCGTCGGGGGGGTCCTACGAGCAGTACTTC
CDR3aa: CASSDGVASGGSYEQYF

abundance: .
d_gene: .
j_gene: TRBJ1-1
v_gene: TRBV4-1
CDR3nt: TGCGCCAGCAGCCAACCGGGGAGCACTGAAGCTTTCTTT
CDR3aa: CASSQPGSTEAFF

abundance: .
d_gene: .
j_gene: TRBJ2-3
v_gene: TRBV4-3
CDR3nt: TGCGCCAGCAGCCAAGGGGGCCCTAGCACAGATACGCAGTATTTT
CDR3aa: CASSQGGPSTDTQYF

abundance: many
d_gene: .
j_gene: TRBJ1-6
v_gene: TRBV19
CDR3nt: TGTGCCAGTAGTCGGGACACGGAGTCCTCACCCCTCCACTTT
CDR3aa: CASSRDTESSPLHF

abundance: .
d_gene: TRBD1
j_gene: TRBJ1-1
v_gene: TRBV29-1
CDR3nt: TGCAGCGGGACCGGGACAGGGGCGGGGAACACTGAAGCTTTCTTT
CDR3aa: CSGTGTGAGNTEAFF

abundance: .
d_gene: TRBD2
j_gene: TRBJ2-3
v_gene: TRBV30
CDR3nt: TGTGCCTGGAGTGTAGCGGGACGGAGCACAGATACGCAGTATTTT
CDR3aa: CAWSVAGRSTDTQYF

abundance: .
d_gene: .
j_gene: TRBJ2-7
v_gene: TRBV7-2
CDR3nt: TGTGCCAGCAGCTTATGGGCCGGCCCCTACGAGCAGTACTTC
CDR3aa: CASSLWAGPYEQYF

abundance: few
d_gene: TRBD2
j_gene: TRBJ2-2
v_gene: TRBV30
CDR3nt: TGTGCCTGGAGTAAGGCGGGAGGAGATGCCGGGGAGCTGTTTTTT
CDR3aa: CAWSKAGGDAGELFF

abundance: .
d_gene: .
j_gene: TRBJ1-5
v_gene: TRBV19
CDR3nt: TGTGCCATAAGTGACAGGAGCAATCAGCCCCAGCATTTT
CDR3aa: CAISDRSNQPQHF

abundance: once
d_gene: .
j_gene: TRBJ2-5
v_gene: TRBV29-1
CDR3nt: TGCAGCCCTTTGATGGGGCGGCAAGAGACCCAGTACTTC
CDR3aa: CSPLMGRQETQYF

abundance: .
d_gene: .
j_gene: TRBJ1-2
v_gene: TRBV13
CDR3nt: TGTGCCAGCAGCACCCGCTTGACACGGAACTATGGCTACACCTTC
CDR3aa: CASSTRLTRNYGYTF

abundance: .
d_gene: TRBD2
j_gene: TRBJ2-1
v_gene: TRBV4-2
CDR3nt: TGTGCCAGCAGCCAAGGCCCCGGTCGAGCGGGAGATTTGGATGAGCAGTTCTTC
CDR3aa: CASSQGPGRAGDLDEQFF

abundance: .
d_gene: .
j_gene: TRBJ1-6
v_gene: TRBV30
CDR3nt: TGTGCCTGGAACCCGGGATTTACAACTTTAAGCTCCTATAATTCACCCCTCCACTTT
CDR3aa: CAWNPGFTTLSSYNSPLHF

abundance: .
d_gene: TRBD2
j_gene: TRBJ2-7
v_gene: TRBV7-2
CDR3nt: TGTGCCAGCAGACTAAGCGGGGGGGCGTCCTACGAGCAGTACTTC
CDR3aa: CASRLSGGASYEQYF

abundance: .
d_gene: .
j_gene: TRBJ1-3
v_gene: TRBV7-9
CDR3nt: TGTGCCAGCAGCTTCGGGGGTCTCTCTGGAAACACCATATATTTT
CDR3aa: CASSFGGLSGNTIYF

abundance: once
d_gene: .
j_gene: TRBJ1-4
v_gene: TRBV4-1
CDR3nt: TGCGCCAGCAGCCAAGATAGGCTAGCTAATGAAAAACTGTTTTTT
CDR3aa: CASSQDRLANEKLFF

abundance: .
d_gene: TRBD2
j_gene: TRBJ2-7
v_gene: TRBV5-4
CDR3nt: TGTGCCAGCAGCCCGGGACTACCAAGCTCCTACGAGCAGTACTTC
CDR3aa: CASSPGLPSSYEQYF

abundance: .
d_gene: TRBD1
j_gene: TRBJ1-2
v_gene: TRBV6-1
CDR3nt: TGTGCCAGCAGTGAGGACAGGGGGCTGGATGGCTACACCTTC
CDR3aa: CASSEDRGLDGYTF

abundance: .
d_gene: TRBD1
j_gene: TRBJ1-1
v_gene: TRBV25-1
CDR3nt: TGTGCCAGCAGTGACCGTAAGAAAAGGGGGCAGACTGAAGCTTTCTTT
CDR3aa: CASSDRKKRGQTEAFF

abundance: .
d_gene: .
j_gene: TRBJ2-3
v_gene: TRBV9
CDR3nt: TGTGCCAGCAGCGTAACCCCTTCTAGTGATACGCAGTATTTT
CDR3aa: CASSVTPSSDTQYF

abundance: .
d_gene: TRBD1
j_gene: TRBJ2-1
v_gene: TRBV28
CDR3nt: TGTGCCAGCAGTTCGGCCTCACCGGGACAGGGGTGGATGAATGAGCAGTTCTTC
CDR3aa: CASSSASPGQGWMNEQFF

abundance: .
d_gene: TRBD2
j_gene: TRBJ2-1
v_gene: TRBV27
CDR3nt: TGTGCCAGCACCCCCGGGACTAGCGGGGGGAATGAGCAGTTCTTC
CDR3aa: CASTPGTSGGNEQFF

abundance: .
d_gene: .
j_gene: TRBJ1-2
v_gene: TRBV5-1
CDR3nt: TGCGCCAGCAGCTTGGTAACGGGAGGAATAAACTATGGCTACACCTTC
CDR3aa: CASSLVTGGINYGYTF

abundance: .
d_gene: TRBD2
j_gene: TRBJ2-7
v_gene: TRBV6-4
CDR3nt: TGTGCCAGCAGTGTACGGGGACTAGCGGGAGGACGGGACTACGAGCAGTACTTC
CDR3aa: CASSVRGLAGGRDYEQYF

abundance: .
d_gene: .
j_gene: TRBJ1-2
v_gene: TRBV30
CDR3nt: TGTGCCTGCGAGGGTTGGGGCTACACCTTC
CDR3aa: CACEGWGYTF